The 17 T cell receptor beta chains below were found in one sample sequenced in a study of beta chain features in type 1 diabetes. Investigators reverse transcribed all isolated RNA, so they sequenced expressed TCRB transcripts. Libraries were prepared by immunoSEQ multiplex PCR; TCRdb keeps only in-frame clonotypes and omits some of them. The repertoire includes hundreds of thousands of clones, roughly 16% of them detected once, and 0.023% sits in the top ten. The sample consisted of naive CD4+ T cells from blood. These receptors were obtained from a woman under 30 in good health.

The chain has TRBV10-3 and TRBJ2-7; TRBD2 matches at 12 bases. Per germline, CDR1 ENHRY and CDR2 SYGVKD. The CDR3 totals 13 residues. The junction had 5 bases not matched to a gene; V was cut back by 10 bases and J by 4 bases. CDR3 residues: CASRLAGEYEQYF. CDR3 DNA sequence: TGTGCCAGTCGACTAGCGGGAGAGTACGAGCAGTACTTC.

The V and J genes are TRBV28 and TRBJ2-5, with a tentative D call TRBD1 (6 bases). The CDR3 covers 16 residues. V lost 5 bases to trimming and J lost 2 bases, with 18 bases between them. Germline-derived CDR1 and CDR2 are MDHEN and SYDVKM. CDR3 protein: CASSDILDSFQETQYF. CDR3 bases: TGTGCCAGCAGTGATATCTTGGACAGTTTTCAAGAGACCCAGTACTTC.

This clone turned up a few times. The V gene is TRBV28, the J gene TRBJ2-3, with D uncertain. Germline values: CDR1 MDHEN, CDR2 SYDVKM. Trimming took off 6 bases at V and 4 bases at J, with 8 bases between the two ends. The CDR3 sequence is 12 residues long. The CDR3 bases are TGTGCCAGCAGCTCCCAGCCAGATACGCAGTATTTT. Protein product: CASSSQPDTQYF.

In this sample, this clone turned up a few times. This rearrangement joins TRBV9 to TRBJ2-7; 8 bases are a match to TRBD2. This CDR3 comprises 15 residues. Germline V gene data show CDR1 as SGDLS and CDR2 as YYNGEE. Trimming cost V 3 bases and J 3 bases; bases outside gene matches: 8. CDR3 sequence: CASSGGSSGYYEQYF. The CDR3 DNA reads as TGTGCCAGCAGCGGAGGCTCTAGCGGGTACTACGAGCAGTACTTC.

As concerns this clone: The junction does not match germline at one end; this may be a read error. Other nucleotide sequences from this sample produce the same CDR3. In DNA, the CDR3 is TGCAGTGCTAATGGCCGCTACGAGCAGTATTTC. Protein: CSANGRYEQYF. The chain employs TRBV20-1 and TRBJ2-7, with D hard to call. The CDR3 runs 11 residues. Germline CDR1 is DFQATT and CDR2 is SNEGSKA (reference sequence).

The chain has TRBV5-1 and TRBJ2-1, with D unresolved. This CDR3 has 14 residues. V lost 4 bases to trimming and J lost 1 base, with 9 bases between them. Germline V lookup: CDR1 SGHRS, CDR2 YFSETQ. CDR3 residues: CASSGVGSYNEQFF. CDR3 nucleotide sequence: TGCGCCAGCAGCGGAGTTGGTTCCTACAATGAGCAGTTCTTC.

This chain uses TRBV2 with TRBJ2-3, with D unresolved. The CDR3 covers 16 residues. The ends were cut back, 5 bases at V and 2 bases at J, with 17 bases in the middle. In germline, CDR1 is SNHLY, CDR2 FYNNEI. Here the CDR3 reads CASSNNGPGPTDTQYF. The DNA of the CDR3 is TGTGCCAGCAGTAATAATGGACCTGGACCCACAGATACGCAGTATTTT.

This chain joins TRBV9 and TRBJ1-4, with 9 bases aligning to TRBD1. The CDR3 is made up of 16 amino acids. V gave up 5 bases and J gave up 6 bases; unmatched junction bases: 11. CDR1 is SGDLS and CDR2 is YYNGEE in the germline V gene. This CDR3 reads CASSTGGLGYDEKLFF. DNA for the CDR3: TGTGCCAGCAGTACAGGGGGCCTTGGGTATGATGAAAAACTGTTTTTT.

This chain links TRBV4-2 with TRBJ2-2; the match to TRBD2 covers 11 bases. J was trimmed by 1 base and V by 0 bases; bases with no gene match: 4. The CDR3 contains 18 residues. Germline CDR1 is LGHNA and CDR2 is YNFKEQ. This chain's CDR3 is CASSQDITSGRNTGELFF. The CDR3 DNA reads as TGTGCCAGCAGCCAAGACATAACTAGCGGGAGGAACACCGGGGAGCTGTTTTTT.

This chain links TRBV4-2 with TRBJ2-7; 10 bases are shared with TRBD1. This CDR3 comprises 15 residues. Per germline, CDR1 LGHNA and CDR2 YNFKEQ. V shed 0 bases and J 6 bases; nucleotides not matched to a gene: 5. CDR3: CASSQDRQGASEQYF. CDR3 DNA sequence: TGTGCCAGCAGCCAAGATAGACAGGGGGCATCCGAGCAGTACTTC.

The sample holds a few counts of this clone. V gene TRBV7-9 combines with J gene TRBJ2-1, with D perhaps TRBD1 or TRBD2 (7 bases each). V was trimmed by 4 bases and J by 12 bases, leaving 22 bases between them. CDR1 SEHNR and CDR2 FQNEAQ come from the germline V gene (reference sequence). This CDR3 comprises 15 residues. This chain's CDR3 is CASSSQGGVGYRQFF. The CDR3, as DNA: TGTGCCAGCAGCTCCCAGGGGGGGGTTGGTTATCGGCAGTTCTTC.

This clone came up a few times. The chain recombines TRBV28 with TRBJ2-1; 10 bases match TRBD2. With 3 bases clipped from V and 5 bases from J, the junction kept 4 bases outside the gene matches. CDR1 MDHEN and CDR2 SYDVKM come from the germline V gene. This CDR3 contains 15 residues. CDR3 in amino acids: CASSFSGLADNEQFF. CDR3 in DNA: TGTGCCAGCAGTTTCTCAGGACTAGCGGACAATGAGCAGTTCTTC.

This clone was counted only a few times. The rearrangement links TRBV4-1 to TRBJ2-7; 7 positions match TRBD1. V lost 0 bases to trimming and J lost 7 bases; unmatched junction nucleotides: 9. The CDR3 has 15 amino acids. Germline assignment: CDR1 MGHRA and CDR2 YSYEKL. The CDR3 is CASSQDGGQREEQYF. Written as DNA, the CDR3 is TGCGCCAGCAGCCAAGATGGGGGACAGAGGGAGGAGCAGTACTTC.

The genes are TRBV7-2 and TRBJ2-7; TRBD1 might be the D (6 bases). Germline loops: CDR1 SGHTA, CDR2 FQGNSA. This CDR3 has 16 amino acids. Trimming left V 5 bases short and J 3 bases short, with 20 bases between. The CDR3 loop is CASSRDKQTGIYEQYF. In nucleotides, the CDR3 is TGTGCCAGCAGCAGAGATAAGCAGACAGGTATCTACGAGCAGTACTTC.

The CDR3 spells CASSQGTSGTSYEQYF. For the CDR3, the DNA is TGTGCCAGCAGCCAGGGGACTAGCGGGACGTCCTACGAGCAGTACTTC. The rearrangement joins TRBV7-8 to TRBJ2-7, with 13 bases that match TRBD2. Germline values: CDR1 SGHVS, CDR2 FQNEAQ. CDR3 length: 16 amino acids. The trim removed 5 bases at V and 1 base at J, leaving 5 bases unmatched.

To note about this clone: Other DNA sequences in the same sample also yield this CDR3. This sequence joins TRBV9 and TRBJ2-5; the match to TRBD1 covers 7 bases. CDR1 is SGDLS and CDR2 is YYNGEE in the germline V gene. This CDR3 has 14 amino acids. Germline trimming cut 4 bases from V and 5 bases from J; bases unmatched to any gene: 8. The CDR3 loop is CASSPTGSGETQYF. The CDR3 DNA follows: TGTGCCAGCAGCCCGACAGGGTCGGGTGAGACCCAGTACTTC. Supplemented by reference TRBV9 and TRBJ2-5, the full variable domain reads DSGVTQTPKHLITATGQRVTLRCSPRSGDLSVYWYQQSLDQGLQFLIQYYNGEERAKGNILERFSAQQFPDLHSELNLSSLELGDSALYFCASSPTGSGETQYFGPGTRLLVL.

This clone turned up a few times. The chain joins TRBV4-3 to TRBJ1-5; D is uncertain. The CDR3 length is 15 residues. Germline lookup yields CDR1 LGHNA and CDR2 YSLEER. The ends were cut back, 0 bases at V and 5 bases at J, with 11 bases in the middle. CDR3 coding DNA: TGCGCCAGCAGCCAAGAAGCAGGTTTCGATCAGCCCCAGCATTTT. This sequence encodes CASSQEAGFDQPQHF.